This TCR beta chain was sequenced during a study of cytomegalovirus exposure and HLA in healthy donors. Study overall: A prior study identified approximately 110 million unique TCR beta sequences from roughly 180 million T cells.

Whole-study findings and limits: A later analysis, which compared TCR beta chains of equal frequency, found the HLA-associated ones more clonally expanded. Previous analysis showed most TCR beta V segments were productive about 87% or about 30% of the time.

It was with 60 Vbeta and 13 Jbeta primers that the PCR ran. Data came from immunoSEQ multiplex PCR; TCRdb stores just in-frame clones and leaves some out. The table lists around 160,000 clones, 77% of them singletons. Germline V gene sequence: CDR1 KGHSH, CDR2 LQKENI. The CDR3 has 21 amino acids. Trimming left V 0 bases short and J 2 bases short, with 28 bases between. Concerning this clone itself: The target antigen is unknown.

The rearrangement links TRBV18 to TRBJ1-2; D possibly corresponds to TRBD1 (5 bases). Source material: PBMCs. The receptor comes from a woman aged 40 to 49 in good health and CMV-seropositive. In DNA form, the CDR3 reads TGTGCCAGCTCACCACCGGGGGGAGAACCAACCCACCACCGTATGAACTATGGCTACACCTTC. Translating gives CASSPPGGEPTHHRMNYGYTF.